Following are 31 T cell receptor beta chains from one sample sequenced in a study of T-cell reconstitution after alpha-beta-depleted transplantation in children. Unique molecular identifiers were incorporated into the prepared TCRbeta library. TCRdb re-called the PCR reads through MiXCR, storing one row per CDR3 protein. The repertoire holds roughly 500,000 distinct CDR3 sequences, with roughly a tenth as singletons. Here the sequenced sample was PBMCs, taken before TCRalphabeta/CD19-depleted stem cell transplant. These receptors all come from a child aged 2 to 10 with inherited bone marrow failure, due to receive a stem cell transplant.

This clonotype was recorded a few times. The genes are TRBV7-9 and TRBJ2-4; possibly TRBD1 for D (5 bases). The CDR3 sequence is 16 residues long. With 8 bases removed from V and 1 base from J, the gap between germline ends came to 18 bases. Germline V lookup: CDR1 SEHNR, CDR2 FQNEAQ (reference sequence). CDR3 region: CASGSTDVDAKNIQYF. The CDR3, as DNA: TGTGCCAGCGGGTCGACAGACGTCGACGCCAAAAACATTCAGTACTTC.

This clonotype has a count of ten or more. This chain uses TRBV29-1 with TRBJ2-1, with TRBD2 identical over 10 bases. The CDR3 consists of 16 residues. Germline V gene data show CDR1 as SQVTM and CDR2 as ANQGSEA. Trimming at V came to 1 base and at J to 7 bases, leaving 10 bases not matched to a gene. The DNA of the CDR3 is TGCAGCGTTGAAGCCCTAGCGGGAGATATTGGAAATGAGCAGTTCTTC. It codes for CSVEALAGDIGNEQFF.

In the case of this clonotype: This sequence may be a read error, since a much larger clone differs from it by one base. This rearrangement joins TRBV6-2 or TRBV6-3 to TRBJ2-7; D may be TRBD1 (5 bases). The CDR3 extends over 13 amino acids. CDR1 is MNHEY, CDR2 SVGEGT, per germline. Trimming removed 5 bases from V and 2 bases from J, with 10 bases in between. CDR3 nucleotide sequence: TGTGCCAGCAGTCAGACAGCGACCTACGAGCAGTACTTC. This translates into CASSQTATYEQYF.

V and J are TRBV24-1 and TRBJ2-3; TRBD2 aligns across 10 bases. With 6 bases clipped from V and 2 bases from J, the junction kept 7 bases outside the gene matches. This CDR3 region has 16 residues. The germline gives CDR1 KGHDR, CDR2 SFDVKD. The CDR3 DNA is TGTGCCACCAGTTTGGGAGCGGGAGGGATCACAGATACGCAGTATTTT. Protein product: CATSLGAGGITDTQYF.

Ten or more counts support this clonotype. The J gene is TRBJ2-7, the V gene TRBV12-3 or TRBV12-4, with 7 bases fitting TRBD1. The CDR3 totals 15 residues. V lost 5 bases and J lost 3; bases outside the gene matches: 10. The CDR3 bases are TGTGCCAGCAGTGCAACGAGGGACAGACTCTACGAGCAGTACTTC. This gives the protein CASSATRDRLYEQYF.

The CDR3 nucleotides read TGTGCCAGCAGTGAGTTCATAGCGGGAGGCAGCACAGATACGCAGTATTTT. It translates to CASSEFIAGGSTDTQYF. The chain combines TRBV6-1 with TRBJ2-3, with 10 bases aligning to TRBD2. The CDR3 length is 17 residues. Per the germline V gene, CDR1 is MNHNS and CDR2 is SASEGT. V lost 3 bases to trimming and J lost 0 bases; unmatched junction nucleotides: 6.

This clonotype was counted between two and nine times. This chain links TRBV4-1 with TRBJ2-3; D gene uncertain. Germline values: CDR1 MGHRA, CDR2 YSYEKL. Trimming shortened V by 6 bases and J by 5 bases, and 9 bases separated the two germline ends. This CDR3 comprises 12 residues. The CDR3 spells CASRGLGDTQYF. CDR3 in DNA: TGCGCCAGCAGGGGCCTTGGAGATACGCAGTATTTT.

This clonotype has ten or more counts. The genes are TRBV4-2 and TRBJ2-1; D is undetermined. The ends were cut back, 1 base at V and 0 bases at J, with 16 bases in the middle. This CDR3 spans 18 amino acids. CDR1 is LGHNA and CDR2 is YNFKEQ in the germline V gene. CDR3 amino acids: CASSQVVDPRSSYNEQFF. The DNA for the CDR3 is TGTGCCAGCAGCCAAGTAGTGGACCCGCGGTCCTCCTACAATGAGCAGTTCTTC.

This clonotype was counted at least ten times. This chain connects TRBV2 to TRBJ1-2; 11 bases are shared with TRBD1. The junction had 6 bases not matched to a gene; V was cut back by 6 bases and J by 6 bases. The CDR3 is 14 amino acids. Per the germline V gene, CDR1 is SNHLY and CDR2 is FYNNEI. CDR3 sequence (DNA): TGTGCCAGCAGAGTGGACAGGGGGCAGGATGGCTACACCTTC. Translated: CASRVDRGQDGYTF.

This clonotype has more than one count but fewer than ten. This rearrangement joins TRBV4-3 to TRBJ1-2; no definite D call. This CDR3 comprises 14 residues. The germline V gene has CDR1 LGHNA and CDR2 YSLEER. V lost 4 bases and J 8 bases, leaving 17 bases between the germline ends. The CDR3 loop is CASSPVVVGGGYTF. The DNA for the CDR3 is TGCGCCAGCAGCCCGGTTGTAGTGGGCGGAGGCTACACCTTC.

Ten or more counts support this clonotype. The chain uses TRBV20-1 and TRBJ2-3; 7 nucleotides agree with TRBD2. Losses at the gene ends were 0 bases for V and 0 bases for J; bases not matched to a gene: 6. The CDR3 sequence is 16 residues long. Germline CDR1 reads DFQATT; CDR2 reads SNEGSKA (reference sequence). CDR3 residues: CSARDPAGRSTDTQYF. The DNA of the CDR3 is TGCAGTGCTAGAGACCCAGCGGGACGGAGCACAGATACGCAGTATTTT.

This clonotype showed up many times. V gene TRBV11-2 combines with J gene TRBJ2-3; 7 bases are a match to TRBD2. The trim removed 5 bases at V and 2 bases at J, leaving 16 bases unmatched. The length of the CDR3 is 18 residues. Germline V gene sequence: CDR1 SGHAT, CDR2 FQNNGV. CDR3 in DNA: TGTGCCAGCAGCCCCCAGTGGCGCGGGAGAGTCAACACAGATACGCAGTATTTT. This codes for CASSPQWRGRVNTDTQYF.

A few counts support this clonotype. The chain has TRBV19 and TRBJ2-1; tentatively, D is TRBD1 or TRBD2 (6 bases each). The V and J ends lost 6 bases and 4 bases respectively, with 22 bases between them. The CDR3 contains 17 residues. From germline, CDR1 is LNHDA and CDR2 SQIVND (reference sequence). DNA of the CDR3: TGTGCCAGTAGCAACCCCGGGCTAGGGGGGAGGTACAATGAGCAGTTCTTC. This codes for CASSNPGLGGRYNEQFF.

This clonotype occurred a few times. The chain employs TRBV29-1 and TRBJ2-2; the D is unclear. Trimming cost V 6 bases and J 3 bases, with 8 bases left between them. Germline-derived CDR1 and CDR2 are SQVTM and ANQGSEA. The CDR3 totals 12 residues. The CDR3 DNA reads TGCAGCGTACCGGGCGACACCGGGGAGCTGTTTTTT. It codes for CSVPGDTGELFF.

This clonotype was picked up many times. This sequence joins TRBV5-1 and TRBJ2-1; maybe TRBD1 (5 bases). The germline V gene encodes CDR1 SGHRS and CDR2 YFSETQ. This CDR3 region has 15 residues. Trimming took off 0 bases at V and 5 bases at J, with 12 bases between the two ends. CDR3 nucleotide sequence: TGCGCCAGCAGCTTGGTATTGCAGGGCCACAATGAGCAGTTCTTC. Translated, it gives CASSLVLQGHNEQFF.

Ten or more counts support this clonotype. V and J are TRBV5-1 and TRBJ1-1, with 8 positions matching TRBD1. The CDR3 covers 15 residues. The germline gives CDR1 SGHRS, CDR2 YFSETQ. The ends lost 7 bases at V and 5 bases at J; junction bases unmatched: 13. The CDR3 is CASRFRTGRDTEAFF. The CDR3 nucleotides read TGCGCCAGCCGATTCAGGACAGGGAGGGATACTGAAGCTTTCTTT.

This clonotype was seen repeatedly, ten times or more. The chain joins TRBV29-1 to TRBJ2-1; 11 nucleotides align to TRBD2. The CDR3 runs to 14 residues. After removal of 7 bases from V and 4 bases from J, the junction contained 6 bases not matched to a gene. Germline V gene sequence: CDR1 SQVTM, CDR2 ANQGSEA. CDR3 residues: CSGARTSGYNEQFF. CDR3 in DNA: TGCAGCGGAGCCCGGACTAGCGGGTACAATGAGCAGTTCTTC.

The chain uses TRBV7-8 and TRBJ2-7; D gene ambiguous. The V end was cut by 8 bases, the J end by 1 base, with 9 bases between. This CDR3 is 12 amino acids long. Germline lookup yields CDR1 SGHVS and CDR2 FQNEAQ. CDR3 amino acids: CASCPGSYEQYF. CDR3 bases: TGTGCCAGCTGCCCCGGGTCCTACGAGCAGTACTTC. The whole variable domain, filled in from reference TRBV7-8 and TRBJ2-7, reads GAGVSQSPRYKVAKRGQDVALRCDPISGHVSLFWYQQALGQGPEFLTYFQNEAQLDKSGLPSDRFFAERPEGSVSTLKIQRTQQEDSAVYLCASCPGSYEQYFGPGTRLTVT.

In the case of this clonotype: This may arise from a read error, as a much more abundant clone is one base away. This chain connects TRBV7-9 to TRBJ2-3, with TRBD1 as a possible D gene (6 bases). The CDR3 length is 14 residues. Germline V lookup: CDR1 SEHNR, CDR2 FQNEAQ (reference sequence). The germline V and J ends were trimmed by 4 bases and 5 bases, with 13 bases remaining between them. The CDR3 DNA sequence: TGTGCCAGCAGCTCGGACAGAGCGGAAGATACGCAGTATTTT. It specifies CASSSDRAEDTQYF.

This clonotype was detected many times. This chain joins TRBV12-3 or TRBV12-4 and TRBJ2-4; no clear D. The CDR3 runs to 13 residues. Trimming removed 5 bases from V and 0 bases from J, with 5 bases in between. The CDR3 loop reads CASSELAKNIQYF. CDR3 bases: TGTGCCAGCAGTGAGCTAGCCAAAAACATTCAGTACTTC.

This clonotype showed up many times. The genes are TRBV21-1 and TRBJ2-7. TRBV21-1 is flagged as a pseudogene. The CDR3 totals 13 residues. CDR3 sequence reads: CASSKGHHDEQYF. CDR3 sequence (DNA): TGTGCCAGCAGCAAAGGGCACCACGACGAGCAGTACTTC.

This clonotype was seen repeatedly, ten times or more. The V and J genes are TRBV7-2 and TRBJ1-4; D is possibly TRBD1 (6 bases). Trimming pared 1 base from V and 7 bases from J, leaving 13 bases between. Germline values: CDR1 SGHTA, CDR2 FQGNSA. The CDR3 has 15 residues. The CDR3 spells CASSLVGARSEKLFF. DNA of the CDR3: TGTGCCAGCAGCTTAGTGGGGGCGAGGAGTGAAAAACTGTTTTTT.

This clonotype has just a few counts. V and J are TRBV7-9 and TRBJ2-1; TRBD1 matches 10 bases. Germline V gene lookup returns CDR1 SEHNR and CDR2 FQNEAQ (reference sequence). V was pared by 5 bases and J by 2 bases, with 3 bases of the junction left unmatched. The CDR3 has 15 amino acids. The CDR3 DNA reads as TGTGCCAGCAGCCAGGGACAGGGGCCCTACAATGAGCAGTTCTTC. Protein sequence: CASSQGQGPYNEQFF.

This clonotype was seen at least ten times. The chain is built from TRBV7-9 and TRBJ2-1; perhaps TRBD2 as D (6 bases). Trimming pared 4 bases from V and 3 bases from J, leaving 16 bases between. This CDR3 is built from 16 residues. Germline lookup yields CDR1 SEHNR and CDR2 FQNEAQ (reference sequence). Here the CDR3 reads CASSSTRSSGYNEQFF. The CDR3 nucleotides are TGTGCCAGCAGCTCAACCCGGAGTAGCGGCTACAATGAGCAGTTCTTC.

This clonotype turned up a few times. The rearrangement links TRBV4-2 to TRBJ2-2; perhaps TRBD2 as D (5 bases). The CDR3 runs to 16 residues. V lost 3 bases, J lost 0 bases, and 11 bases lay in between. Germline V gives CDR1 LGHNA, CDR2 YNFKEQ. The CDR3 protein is CASSHSPGSNTGELFF. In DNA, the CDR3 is TGTGCCAGCAGCCACTCCCCGGGGTCGAACACCGGGGAGCTGTTTTTT.

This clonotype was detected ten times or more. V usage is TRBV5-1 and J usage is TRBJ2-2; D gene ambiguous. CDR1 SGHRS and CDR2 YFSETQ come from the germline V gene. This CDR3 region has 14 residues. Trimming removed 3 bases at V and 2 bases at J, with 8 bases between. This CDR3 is CASSSGENTGELFF. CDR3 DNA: TGCGCCAGCAGCTCCGGAGAAAACACCGGGGAGCTGTTTTTT. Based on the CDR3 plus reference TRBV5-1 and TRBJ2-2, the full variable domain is KAGVTQTPRYLIKTRGQQVTLSCSPISGHRSVSWYQQTPGQGLQFLFEYFSETQRNKGNFPGRFSGRQFSNSRSEMNVSTLELGDSALYLCASSSGENTGELFFGEGSRLTVL.

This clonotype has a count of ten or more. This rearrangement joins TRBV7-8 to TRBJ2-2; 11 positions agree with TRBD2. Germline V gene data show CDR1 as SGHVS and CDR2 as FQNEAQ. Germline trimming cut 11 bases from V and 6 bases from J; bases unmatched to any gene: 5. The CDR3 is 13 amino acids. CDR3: CALAGGLSGELFF. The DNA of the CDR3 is TGTGCCTTAGCGGGAGGGCTGTCCGGGGAGCTGTTTTTT. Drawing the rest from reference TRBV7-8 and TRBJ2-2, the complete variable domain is GAGVSQSPRYKVAKRGQDVALRCDPISGHVSLFWYQQALGQGPEFLTYFQNEAQLDKSGLPSDRFFAERPEGSVSTLKIQRTQQEDSAVYLCALAGGLSGELFFGEGSRLTVL.

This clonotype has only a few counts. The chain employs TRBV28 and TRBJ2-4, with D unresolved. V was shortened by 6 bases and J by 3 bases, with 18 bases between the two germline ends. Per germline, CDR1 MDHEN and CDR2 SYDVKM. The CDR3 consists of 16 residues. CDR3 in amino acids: CASSFPDERSKNIQYF. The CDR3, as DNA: TGTGCCAGCAGCTTCCCCGACGAACGTAGCAAAAACATTCAGTACTTC.

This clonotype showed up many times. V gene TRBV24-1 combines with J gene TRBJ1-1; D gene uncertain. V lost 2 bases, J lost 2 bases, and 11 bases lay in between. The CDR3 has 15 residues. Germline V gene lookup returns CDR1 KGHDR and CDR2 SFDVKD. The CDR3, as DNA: TGTGCCACCAGTGATTCGACGAACGGAAACACTGAAGCTTTCTTT. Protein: CATSDSTNGNTEAFF.

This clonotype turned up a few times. CDR3 in amino acids: CASSAQGMGWGTEAFF. CDR3 DNA: TGTGCCAGCAGTGCACAGGGGATGGGATGGGGCACTGAAGCTTTCTTT. The chain has TRBV2 and TRBJ1-1; 7 nucleotides line up with TRBD1. CDR1 is SNHLY, CDR2 FYNNEI, per germline. This CDR3 comprises 16 residues. With V trimmed by 4 bases and J by 4 bases, 12 bases remained unmatched.

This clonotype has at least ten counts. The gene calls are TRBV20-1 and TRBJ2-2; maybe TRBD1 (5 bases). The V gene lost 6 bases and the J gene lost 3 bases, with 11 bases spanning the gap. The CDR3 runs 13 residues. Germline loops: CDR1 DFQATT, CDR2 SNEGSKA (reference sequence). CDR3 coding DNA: TGCAGTGCACGGCAGGGTCACACCGGGGAGCTGTTTTTT. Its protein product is CSARQGHTGELFF.